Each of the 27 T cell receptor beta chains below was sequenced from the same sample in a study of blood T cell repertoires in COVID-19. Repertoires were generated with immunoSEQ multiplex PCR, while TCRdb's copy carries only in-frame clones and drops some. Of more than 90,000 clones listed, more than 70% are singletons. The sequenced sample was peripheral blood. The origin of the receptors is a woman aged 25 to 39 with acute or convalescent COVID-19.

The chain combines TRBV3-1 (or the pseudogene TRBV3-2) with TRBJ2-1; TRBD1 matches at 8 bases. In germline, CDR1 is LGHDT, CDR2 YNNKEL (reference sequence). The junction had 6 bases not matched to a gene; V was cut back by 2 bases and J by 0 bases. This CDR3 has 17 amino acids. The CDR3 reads CASSQSPGQVSYNEQFF. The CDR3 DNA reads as TGTGCCAGCAGCCAATCGCCGGGACAGGTCTCCTACAATGAGCAGTTCTTC.

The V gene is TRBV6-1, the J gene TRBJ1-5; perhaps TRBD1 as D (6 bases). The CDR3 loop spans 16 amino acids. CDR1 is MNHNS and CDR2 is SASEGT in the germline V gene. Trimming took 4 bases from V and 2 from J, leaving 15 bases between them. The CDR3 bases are TGTGCCAGCAGTGGAAAACAGGGAGTAGGCAATCAGCCCCAGCATTTT. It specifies CASSGKQGVGNQPQHF.

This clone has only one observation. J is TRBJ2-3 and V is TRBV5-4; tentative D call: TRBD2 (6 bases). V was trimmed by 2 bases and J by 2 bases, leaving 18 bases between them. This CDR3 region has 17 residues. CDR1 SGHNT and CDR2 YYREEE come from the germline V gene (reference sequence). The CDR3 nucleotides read TGTGCCAGCAGCTTCCATCTTGCGGGAATTACCACAGATACGCAGTATTTT. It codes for CASSFHLAGITTDTQYF.

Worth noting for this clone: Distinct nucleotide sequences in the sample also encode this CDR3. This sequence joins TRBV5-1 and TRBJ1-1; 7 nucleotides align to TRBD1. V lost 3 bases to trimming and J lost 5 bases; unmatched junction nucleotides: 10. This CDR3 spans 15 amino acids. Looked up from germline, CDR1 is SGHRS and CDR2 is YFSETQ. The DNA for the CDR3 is TGCGCCAGCAGCTCGAGACAGGGAAGGGGGACTGAAGCTTTCTTT. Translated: CASSSRQGRGTEAFF.

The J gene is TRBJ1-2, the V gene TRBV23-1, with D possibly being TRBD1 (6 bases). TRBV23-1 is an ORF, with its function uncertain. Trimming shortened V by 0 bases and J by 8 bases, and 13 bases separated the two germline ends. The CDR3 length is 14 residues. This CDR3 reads CASSQSGGARGYTF. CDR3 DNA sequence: TGCGCCAGCAGTCAATCGGGGGGGGCCAGAGGCTACACCTTC.

In DNA, the CDR3 is TGTGCCAGCAGCTTAAGTTGGGACAGCACCTACGAGCAGTACTTC. This gives the protein CASSLSWDSTYEQYF. This rearrangement joins TRBV7-2 to TRBJ2-7, with 7 bases aligning to TRBD1. CDR3 size: 15 residues. Germline assignment: CDR1 SGHTA and CDR2 FQGNSA. With 2 bases clipped from V and 2 bases from J, the junction kept 6 bases outside the gene matches.

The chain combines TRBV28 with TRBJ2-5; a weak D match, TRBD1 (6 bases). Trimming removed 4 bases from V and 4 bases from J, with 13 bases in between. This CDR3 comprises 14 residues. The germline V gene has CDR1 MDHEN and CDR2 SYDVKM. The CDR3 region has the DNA TGTGCCAGCAGTTCGCGACAGGTAGGAGAGACCCAGTACTTC. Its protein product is CASSSRQVGETQYF.

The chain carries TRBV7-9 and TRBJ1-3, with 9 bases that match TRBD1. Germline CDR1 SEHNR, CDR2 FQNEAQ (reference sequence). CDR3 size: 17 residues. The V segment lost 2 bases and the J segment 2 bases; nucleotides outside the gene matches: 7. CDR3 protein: CASSLQLRTGAGNTIYF. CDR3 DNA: TGTGCCAGCAGCTTACAGTTACGGACAGGGGCTGGAAACACCATATATTTT. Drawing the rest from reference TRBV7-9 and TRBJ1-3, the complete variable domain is DTGVSQNPRHKITKRGQNVTFRCDPISEHNRLYWYRQTLGQGPEFLTYFQNEAQLEKSRLLSDRFSAERPKGSFSTLEIQRTEQGDSAMYLCASSLQLRTGAGNTIYFGEGSWLTVV.

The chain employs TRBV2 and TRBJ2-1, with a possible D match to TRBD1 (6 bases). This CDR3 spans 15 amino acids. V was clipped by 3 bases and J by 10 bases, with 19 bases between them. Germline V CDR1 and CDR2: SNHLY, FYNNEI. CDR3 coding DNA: TGTGCCAGCAGTGAGCAGGGGTCTGGGGCAGGGGAGCAGTTCTTC. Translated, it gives CASSEQGSGAGEQFF.

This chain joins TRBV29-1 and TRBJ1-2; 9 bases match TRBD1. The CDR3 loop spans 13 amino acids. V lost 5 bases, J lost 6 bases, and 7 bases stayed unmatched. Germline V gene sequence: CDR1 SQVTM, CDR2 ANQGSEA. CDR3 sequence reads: CSVQDRGTDGYTF. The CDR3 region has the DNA TGCAGCGTTCAGGACAGGGGAACGGATGGCTACACCTTC.

CDR3 amino acids: CASSLRQGIYGYTF. The CDR3 bases are TGCGCCAGCAGCTTGCGACAGGGTATATATGGCTACACCTTC. V is TRBV5-1 and J is TRBJ1-2; 7 bases agree with TRBD1. The V gene end was trimmed by 1 base and the J gene end by 5 bases; junction bases not matched to a gene: 5. Germline CDR1 SGHRS, CDR2 YFSETQ. The CDR3 runs 14 residues.

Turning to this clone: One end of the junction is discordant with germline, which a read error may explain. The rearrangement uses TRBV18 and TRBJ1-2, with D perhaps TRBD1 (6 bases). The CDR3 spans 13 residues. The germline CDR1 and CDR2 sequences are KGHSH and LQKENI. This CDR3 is CATSPEQGYGYTF. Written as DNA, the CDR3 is TGTGCCACCTCACCGGAACAGGGCTATGGCTACACCTTC.

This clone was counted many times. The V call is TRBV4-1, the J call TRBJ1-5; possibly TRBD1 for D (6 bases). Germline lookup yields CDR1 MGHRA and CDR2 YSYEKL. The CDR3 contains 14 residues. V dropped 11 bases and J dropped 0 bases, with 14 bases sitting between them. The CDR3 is CAGQYKASNQPQHF. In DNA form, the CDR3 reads TGCGCCGGACAGTACAAGGCTAGCAATCAGCCCCAGCATTTT.

Here the CDR3 DNA reads TGTGCCAGCAGTCCTACAGCTTCTAACTATGGCTACACCTTC. Translation gives CASSPTASNYGYTF. J is TRBJ1-2 and V is TRBV6-5; D remains ambiguous. The CDR3 consists of 14 residues. V was clipped by 5 bases and J by 0 bases, with 10 bases between them. CDR1 is MNHEY, CDR2 SVGAGI, per germline.

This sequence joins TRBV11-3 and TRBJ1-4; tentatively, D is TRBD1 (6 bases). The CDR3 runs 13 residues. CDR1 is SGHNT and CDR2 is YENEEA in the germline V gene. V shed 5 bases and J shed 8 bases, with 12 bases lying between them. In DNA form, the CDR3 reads TGTGCCAGCAGCCAGGGGAGTTACGAAAAACTGTTTTTT. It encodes CASSQGSYEKLFF.

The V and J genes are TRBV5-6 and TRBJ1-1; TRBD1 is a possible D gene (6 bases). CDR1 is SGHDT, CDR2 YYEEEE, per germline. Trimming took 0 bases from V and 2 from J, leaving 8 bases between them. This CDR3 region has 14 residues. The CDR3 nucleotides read TGTGCCAGCAGCTTGGCCGGGACAAACACTGAAGCTTTCTTT. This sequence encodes CASSLAGTNTEAFF.

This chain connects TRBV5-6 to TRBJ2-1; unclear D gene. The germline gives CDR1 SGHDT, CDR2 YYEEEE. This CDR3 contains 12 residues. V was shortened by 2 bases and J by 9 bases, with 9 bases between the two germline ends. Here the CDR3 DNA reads TGTGCCAGCAGCTTACCTCCGAGTGAGCAGTTCTTC. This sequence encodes CASSLPPSEQFF.

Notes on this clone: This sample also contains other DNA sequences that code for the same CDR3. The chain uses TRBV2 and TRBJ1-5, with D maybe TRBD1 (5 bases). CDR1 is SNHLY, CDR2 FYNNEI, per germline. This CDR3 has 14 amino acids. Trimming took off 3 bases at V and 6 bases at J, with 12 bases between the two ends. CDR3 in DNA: TGTGCCAGCAGTGAGGGCAGGGTAGGTCAGCCCCAGCATTTT. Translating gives CASSEGRVGQPQHF.

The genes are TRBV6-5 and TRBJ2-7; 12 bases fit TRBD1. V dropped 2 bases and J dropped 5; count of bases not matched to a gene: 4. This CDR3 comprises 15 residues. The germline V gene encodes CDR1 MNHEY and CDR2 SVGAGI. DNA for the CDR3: TGTGCCAGCAGTTACGGGGACAGGGGGCAGGACGAGCAGTACTTC. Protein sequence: CASSYGDRGQDEQYF.

CDR3: CASSAGSTGELFF. CDR3 nucleotides: TGTGCCAGCAGTGCCGGGTCCACCGGGGAGCTGTTTTTT. This sequence joins TRBV12-3 or TRBV12-4 and TRBJ2-2, with unresolved D. Trimming stripped 5 bases from V and 4 bases from J, with 8 bases between. CDR3 length equals 13 residues.

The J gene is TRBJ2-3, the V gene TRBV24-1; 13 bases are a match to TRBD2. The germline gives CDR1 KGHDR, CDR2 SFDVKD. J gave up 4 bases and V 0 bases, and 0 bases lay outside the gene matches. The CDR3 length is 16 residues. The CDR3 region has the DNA TGTGCCACCAGTGATTTGACTAGCGGGGGGGCAGATACGCAGTATTTT. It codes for CATSDLTSGGADTQYF.

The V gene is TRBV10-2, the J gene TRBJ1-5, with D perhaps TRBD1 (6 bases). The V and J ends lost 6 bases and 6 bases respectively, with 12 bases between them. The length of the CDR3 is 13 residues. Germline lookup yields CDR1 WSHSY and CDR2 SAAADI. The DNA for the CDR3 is TGCGCCAGCAGCCAGGGAGGGGGTCAGCCCCAGCATTTT. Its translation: CASSQGGGQPQHF.

The CDR3 sequence is CASSLQGMNTEAFF. CDR3 nucleotide sequence: TGCGCCAGCAGCTTGCAGGGGATGAACACTGAAGCTTTCTTT. The gene calls are TRBV5-1 and TRBJ1-1; possibly TRBD1 for D (6 bases). Trimming stripped 1 base from V and 0 bases from J, with 7 bases between. The CDR3 spans 14 residues. The germline gives CDR1 SGHRS, CDR2 YFSETQ.

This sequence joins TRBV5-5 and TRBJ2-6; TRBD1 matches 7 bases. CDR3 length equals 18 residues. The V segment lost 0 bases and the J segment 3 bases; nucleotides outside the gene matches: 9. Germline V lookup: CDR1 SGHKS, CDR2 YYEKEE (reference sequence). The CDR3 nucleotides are TGTGCCAGCAGCTTGGAAAACAGGGGTCGTTATGGGGCCAACGTCCTGACTTTC. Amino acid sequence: CASSLENRGRYGANVLTF. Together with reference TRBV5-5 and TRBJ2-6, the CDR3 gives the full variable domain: DAGVTQSPTHLIKTRGQQVTLRCSPISGHKSVSWYQQVLGQGPQFIFQYYEKEERGRGNFPDRFSARQFPNYSSELNVNALLLGDSALYLCASSLENRGRYGANVLTFGAGSRLTVL.

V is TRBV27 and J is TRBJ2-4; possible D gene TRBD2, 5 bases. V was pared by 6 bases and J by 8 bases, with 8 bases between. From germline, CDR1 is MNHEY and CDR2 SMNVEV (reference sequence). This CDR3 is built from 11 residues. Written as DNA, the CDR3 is TGTGCCAGCAGCTACGGGGACATTCAGTACTTC. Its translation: CASSYGDIQYF.

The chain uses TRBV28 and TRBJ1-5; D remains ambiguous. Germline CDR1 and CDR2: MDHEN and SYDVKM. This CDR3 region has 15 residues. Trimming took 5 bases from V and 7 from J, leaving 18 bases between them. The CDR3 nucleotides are TGTGCCAGCAGTCACGGAGACCCGAGGGTCCAGCCCCAGCATTTT. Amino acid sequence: CASSHGDPRVQPQHF.

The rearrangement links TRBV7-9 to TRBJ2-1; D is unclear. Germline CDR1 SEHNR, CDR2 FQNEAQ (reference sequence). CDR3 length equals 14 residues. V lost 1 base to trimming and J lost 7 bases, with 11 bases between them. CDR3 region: CASSLELAGNEQFF. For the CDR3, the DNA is TGTGCCAGCAGCTTAGAATTAGCTGGGAATGAGCAGTTCTTC.